The present T cell receptor beta chain was sequenced within a study of blood T cell repertoires in COVID-19. Study details: COVID-19 samples collected from the United States, Italy and Spain covered acute and convalescent phases.

Original processing notes: Researchers report that nucleated cell counts were estimated from reference gene primer amplification. Only in-frame clones appear in the TCRdb table, and some are missing; sequencing was by immunoSEQ multiplex PCR. V and J calls and clone size are given by that table; D and trimming were obtained from the DNA. Of approximately 100,000 clones listed, 81% are singletons. Only a few counts were recorded for this clone. Other DNA variants within this sample encode the same CDR3. The CDR3 runs 15 residues. The V segment lost 6 bases and the J segment 3 bases; nucleotides outside the gene matches: 5. Germline V gene lookup returns CDR1 LNHDA and CDR2 SQIVND (reference sequence).

The J gene is TRBJ2-6, the V gene TRBV19; 7 bases line up with TRBD1. This TCR derives from a man in his 60s with acute or convalescent COVID-19. The material sequenced was peripheral blood. CDR3 region: CASRRQGYGANVLTF. The DNA of the CDR3 is TGTGCCAGTAGAAGACAGGGATATGGGGCCAACGTCCTGACTTTC.